This passage covers 2 T cell receptor beta chains from one sample sequenced in a study of molecular identifiers for immune sequencing clone quantification (dated by TCRdb to the late 2010s). The library came from PCR. Instrument used: NextSeq 500. TCRdb handled the public reads itself, with Q25 trimming in fastp and clone calling in MiXCR, and kept productive beta chains. Each CDR3 protein gets just one entry, which takes the most common genes and DNA from the rows behind it. The sample table lists about 510,000 distinct CDR3 sequences, about 25% of them with a count of one. The ten largest clonotypes hold around 0.79% of the sample. Sequencing used naive CD8+ T cells from blood, with Jurkat cell RNA spiked in. The sample's cell subset or site label, decoded: FACS-sorted CD8+CD4-CCR7+CD45RA+ naive T cells. The receptors originated from a human donor in good health. Some libraries in this study had Jurkat cell RNA spiked in.

The chain is built from TRBV20-1 and TRBJ1-2; D not certain. This CDR3 comprises 13 residues. V was clipped by 2 bases and J by 3 bases, with 10 bases between them. The germline gives CDR1 DFQATT, CDR2 SNEGSKA (reference sequence). The DNA for the CDR3 is TGCAGTGCTAGACAGCCGGACTACTATGGCTACACCTTC. Its protein product is CSARQPDYYGYTF.

This chain links TRBV19 with TRBJ2-3; 11 bases line up with TRBD2. V gave up 3 bases and J gave up 4 bases; unmatched junction bases: 9. Germline lookup yields CDR1 LNHDA and CDR2 SQIVND (reference sequence). This CDR3 has 17 residues. The CDR3 DNA reads TGTGCCAGTAGTATCCTACTACTAGCGGGAGATCCAGATACGCAGTATTTT. Amino acids: CASSILLLAGDPDTQYF.